The 11 T cell receptor beta chains reported below all come from one sample, sequenced in a study of siplizumab effects on memory and regulatory T cells. Clones were sequenced by immunoSEQ multiplex PCR, and TCRdb holds only the in-frame ones, with some missing. The data contain 90,000 to 120,000 clones, roughly 94% of them seen just once; the ten biggest clones take up around 0.77%. The sequencing sample was made of Tregs sorted from blood. These receptors were taken from a human donor in good health.

J is TRBJ2-3 and V is TRBV18, with 11 bases fitting TRBD2. The CDR3 totals 17 residues. Per germline, CDR1 KGHSH and CDR2 LQKENI. Losses at the gene ends were 2 bases for V and 0 bases for J; bases not matched to a gene: 4. In DNA form, the CDR3 reads TGTGCCAGCTCACCATGGGCTAGCGGGGGGAGCACAGATACGCAGTATTTT. Its protein is CASSPWASGGSTDTQYF.

V usage is TRBV2 and J usage is TRBJ2-3, with 8 bases identical to TRBD2. The trim removed 6 bases at V and 2 bases at J, leaving 7 bases unmatched. CDR1 SNHLY and CDR2 FYNNEI come from the germline V gene. The CDR3 loop spans 15 amino acids. The CDR3 region is CASREGLGPTDTQYF. The CDR3 DNA is TGTGCCAGCAGGGAGGGACTAGGACCCACAGATACGCAGTATTTT.

The chain joins TRBV4-2 to TRBJ2-7, with a possible D match to TRBD2 (5 bases). The V end was cut by 1 base, the J end by 3 bases, with 13 bases between. CDR1 and CDR2 (germline): LGHNA, YNFKEQ. The CDR3 is made up of 15 amino acids. In nucleotides, the CDR3 is TGTGCCAGCAGCCAAGGGACTGGGATAGACTACGAGCAGTACTTC. It specifies CASSQGTGIDYEQYF.

The V call is TRBV9, the J call TRBJ2-1; D is perhaps TRBD1 (5 bases). Trimming cost V 7 bases and J 0 bases, with 14 bases left between them. CDR1 and CDR2 from the germline V gene are SGDLS and YYNGEE. The CDR3 is made up of 15 amino acids. The CDR3 here is CASGKGLSSYNEQFF. The CDR3 bases are TGTGCCAGCGGAAAGGGGCTATCCTCCTACAATGAGCAGTTCTTC.

The rearrangement links TRBV6-1 to TRBJ1-5; D is unresolved. The length of the CDR3 is 13 residues. Trimming took 4 bases from V and 5 from J, leaving 9 bases between them. Germline V gene data show CDR1 as MNHNS and CDR2 as SASEGT. CDR3 amino acids: CASSGSQDQPQHF. The CDR3 nucleotides are TGTGCCAGCAGTGGGTCACAAGATCAGCCCCAGCATTTT.

In DNA form, the CDR3 reads TGTGCCAGCAGCTTACATCCGGGGCTGAGCCGTTCAACTAATGAAAAACTGTTTTTT. It encodes CASSLHPGLSRSTNEKLFF. V gene TRBV11-2 combines with J gene TRBJ1-4; maybe TRBD1 (5 bases). Germline V CDR1 and CDR2: SGHAT, FQNNGV. V shed 2 bases and J shed 0 bases, with 19 bases lying between them. The length of the CDR3 is 19 residues. The variable domain in full, completed from reference TRBV11-2 and TRBJ1-4, reads EAGVAQSPRYKIIEKRQSVAFWCNPISGHATLYWYQQILGQGPKLLIQFQNNGVVDDSQLPKDRFSAERLKGVDSTLKIQPAKLEDSAVYLCASSLHPGLSRSTNEKLFFGSGTQLSVL.

This chain joins TRBV5-1 and TRBJ2-2; D possibly corresponds to TRBD1 (7 bases). Trimming shortened V by 8 bases and J by 0 bases, and 17 bases separated the two germline ends. Per the germline V gene, CDR1 is SGHRS and CDR2 is YFSETQ. CDR3 length equals 16 residues. The CDR3: CARKPGGLANTGELFF. The CDR3 coding sequence is TGCGCCAGGAAACCAGGGGGACTGGCGAACACCGGGGAGCTGTTTTTT. Combining the CDR3 with reference TRBV5-1 and TRBJ2-2 gives the whole variable domain KAGVTQTPRYLIKTRGQQVTLSCSPISGHRSVSWYQQTPGQGLQFLFEYFSETQRNKGNFPGRFSGRQFSNSRSEMNVSTLELGDSALYLCARKPGGLANTGELFFGEGSRLTVL.

The rearrangement links TRBV6-1 to TRBJ2-3; 7 bases line up with TRBD1. The CDR3 has 14 residues. Per germline, CDR1 MNHNS and CDR2 SASEGT. V trimming: 6 bases; J trimming: 5 bases; junction bases outside the gene matches: 8. CDR3 sequence: CASSGTEVLDTQYF. The CDR3 region has the DNA TGTGCCAGCAGCGGGACAGAAGTTTTAGATACGCAGTATTTT.

This sequence joins TRBV28 and TRBJ2-7; TRBD1 agrees at 9 bases. This CDR3 contains 16 residues. The trim removed 6 bases at V and 2 bases at J, leaving 11 bases unmatched. Germline V lookup: CDR1 MDHEN, CDR2 SYDVKM. As DNA, the CDR3 is TGTGCCAGCAGCTCACCCTCCGGGACAGGGCCCTACGAGCAGTACTTC. Its protein product is CASSSPSGTGPYEQYF.

The chain employs TRBV28 and TRBJ2-7, with TRBD1 matching 10 bases. This CDR3 comprises 16 residues. Germline CDR1 and CDR2: MDHEN and SYDVKM. Trimming removed 1 base from V and 2 bases from J; junction bases left unmatched: 5. The CDR3 DNA follows: TGTGCCAGCAGTTTATTCGGGACAGGGGTACCCTACGAGCAGTACTTC. Translating it yields CASSLFGTGVPYEQYF.

The chain employs TRBV7-9 and TRBJ1-2; no firm D call. V dropped 6 bases and J dropped 8 bases, with 16 bases sitting between them. Germline lookup yields CDR1 SEHNR and CDR2 FQNEAQ (reference sequence). The CDR3 runs 13 residues. CDR3 residues: CASSSYDSGGYTF. In nucleotides, the CDR3 is TGTGCCAGCAGTTCTTATGATTCTGGCGGCTACACCTTC.